These 22 T cell receptor beta chains were all obtained from the same sample, sequenced in a study of monozygotic twins with inflammatory bowel disease. Each CDR3 protein gets one entry in TCRdb, which reprocessed the 5' RACE reads and gives no DNA. The specimen's table records about 160,000 distinct CDR3 sequences. Sequenced material: blood. All receptors come from a human donor with ulcerative colitis or Crohn's disease, or a healthy co-twin of an affected twin (not recorded which).

This chain connects TRBV7-2 to TRBJ2-1. The CDR3 is 12 amino acids. Germline lookup yields CDR1 SGHTA and CDR2 FQGNSA. CDR3 protein: CASSVNTNEQFF. Full variable domain (rest looked up from reference TRBV7-2 and TRBJ2-1): GAGVSQSPSNKVTEKGKDVELRCDPISGHTALYWYRQSLGQGLEFLIYFQGNSAPDKSGLPSDRFSAERTGGSVSTLTIQRTQQEDSAVYLCASSVNTNEQFFGPGTRLTVL.

This chain connects TRBV7-2 to TRBJ2-2; the D call from TCRdb, TRBD1, cannot be confirmed without DNA. The CDR3 is 14 residues long. Germline CDR1 SGHTA, CDR2 FQGNSA. The chain's CDR3 is CASSRDRVTGELFF.

V is TRBV29-1 and J is TRBJ1-2; TCRdb's D gene call, TRBD1, goes unchecked for lack of DNA. The CDR3 is 14 residues long. The germline V gene encodes CDR1 SQVTM and CDR2 ANQGSEA. The CDR3 spells CSVVGGQGSDGYTF. Filled out from reference TRBV29-1 and TRBJ1-2, the complete variable domain reads SAVISQKPSRDICQRGTSLTIQCQVDSQVTMMFWYRQQPGQSLTLIATANQGSEATYESGFVIDKFPISRPNLTFSTLTVSNMSPEDSSIYLCSVVGGQGSDGYTFGSGTRLTVV.

V gene TRBV20-1 combines with J gene TRBJ2-3; with no DNA, the TCRdb D assignment of TRBD2 cannot be verified. Germline CDR1 reads DFQATT; CDR2 reads SNEGSKA (reference sequence). This CDR3 contains 15 residues. CDR3 sequence: CSAPGTSEGADTQYF.

The chain couples TRBV20-1 to TRBJ2-1; TCRdb names TRBD2, which stays unverified in the absence of DNA. This CDR3 is 16 amino acids long. The V gene's germline CDR1 is DFQATT and CDR2 SNEGSKA (reference sequence). CDR3 in amino acids: CSAKGLAGELYNEQFF.

The V call is TRBV6-1, the J call TRBJ2-2. Per the germline V gene, CDR1 is MNHNS and CDR2 is SASEGT. The CDR3 totals 15 residues. The chain's CDR3 is CASTETDLGTGELFF.

The rearrangement joins TRBV20-1 to TRBJ2-1; with no DNA, the TCRdb D assignment of TRBD2 cannot be verified. Germline-derived CDR1 and CDR2 are DFQATT and SNEGSKA (reference sequence). This CDR3 is 13 amino acids long. CDR3 protein: CSARDSGRDEQFF.

The J gene is TRBJ2-1, the V gene TRBV4-1; TCRdb outputs TRBD1, but without DNA this stays unchecked. CDR3 size: 16 residues. Germline assignment: CDR1 MGHRA and CDR2 YSYEKL. The CDR3 sequence: CASSQVDRENYNEQFF.

The chain recombines TRBV5-1 with TRBJ2-2; with no DNA, the TCRdb D assignment of TRBD2 cannot be verified. Germline lookup yields CDR1 SGHRS and CDR2 YFSETQ. The CDR3 loop spans 15 amino acids. The CDR3 reads CASSGASGNTGELFF.

J is TRBJ2-2 and V is TRBV6-5; TCRdb's D gene call, TRBD2, goes unchecked for lack of DNA. Germline V lookup: CDR1 MNHEY, CDR2 SVGAGI. This CDR3 is built from 15 residues. The chain's CDR3 is CASSSLAGANGELFF.

The V gene is TRBV18, the J gene TRBJ2-2. From germline, CDR1 is KGHSH and CDR2 LQKENI. The CDR3 spans 15 residues. The CDR3 region is CASSLSAGQSGELFF.

This sequence joins TRBV5-1 and TRBJ2-1; TCRdb's D gene call, TRBD2, goes unchecked for lack of DNA. The CDR3 consists of 15 residues. Germline loops: CDR1 SGHRS, CDR2 YFSETQ. CDR3 sequence: CASSLASGGLDEQFF.

The chain carries TRBV5-1 and TRBJ2-7. This CDR3 has 11 amino acids. Germline-derived CDR1 and CDR2 are SGHRS and YFSETQ. CDR3 residues: CASHGLYEQYF.

The gene calls are TRBV5-1 and TRBJ2-7; the TCRdb call, TRBD1, lacks DNA for checking. Per the germline V gene, CDR1 is SGHRS and CDR2 is YFSETQ. This CDR3 region has 15 residues. The CDR3 loop is CASSARQGGDYEQYF.

This sequence joins TRBV5-1 and TRBJ2-1; TCRdb selects TRBD1, and the lack of DNA leaves this call unchecked. CDR3 length equals 16 residues. Germline V CDR1 and CDR2: SGHRS, YFSETQ. CDR3: CASSEDRVSSYNEQFF.

The chain is built from TRBV14 and TRBJ2-7; the TCRdb D gene call, TRBD1, has no DNA to confirm it. CDR1 SGHDN and CDR2 FVKESK come from the germline V gene. There are 14 residues in the CDR3. CDR3 protein: CASSQLTGQWEQYF.

J is TRBJ2-2 and V is TRBV7-9. The CDR3 loop spans 12 amino acids. In germline, CDR1 is SEHNR, CDR2 FQNEAQ (reference sequence). CDR3 in amino acids: CASSFAIGELFF.

V usage is TRBV10-3 and J usage is TRBJ2-2; the D gene TCRdb calls, TRBD1, cannot be checked with no DNA. The CDR3 loop spans 16 amino acids. Germline V gene sequence: CDR1 ENHRY, CDR2 SYGVKD. CDR3 in amino acids: CAISPTSPRGAGELFF.

This rearrangement joins TRBV5-1 to TRBJ2-7; TCRdb picks TRBD1, but there is no DNA to check that call. This CDR3 is built from 14 residues. The V gene's germline CDR1 is SGHRS and CDR2 YFSETQ. Here the CDR3 reads CASSLAGTVTEQYF. The variable domain in full, completed from reference TRBV5-1 and TRBJ2-7, reads KAGVTQTPRYLIKTRGQQVTLSCSPISGHRSVSWYQQTPGQGLQFLFEYFSETQRNKGNFPGRFSGRQFSNSRSEMNVSTLELGDSALYLCASSLAGTVTEQYFGPGTRLTVT.

The chain carries TRBV5-1 and TRBJ2-1; lacking DNA, the TRBD1 call made by TCRdb goes unchecked. This CDR3 is built from 16 residues. Germline V gene data show CDR1 as SGHRS and CDR2 as YFSETQ. This CDR3 is CASSSLDGTGHNEQFF.

The chain employs TRBV29-1 and TRBJ1-2; the D call of TRBD1 rests on TCRdb alone, since no DNA is present to check it. Germline values: CDR1 SQVTM, CDR2 ANQGSEA. The CDR3 totals 13 residues. The CDR3 region is CSVEPGQLYGYTF.

The chain recombines TRBV19 with TRBJ2-7; TCRdb gives TRBD1 as the D gene, but with no DNA this cannot be confirmed. Germline CDR1 and CDR2: LNHDA and SQIVND (reference sequence). The CDR3 consists of 14 residues. The chain's CDR3 is CASSKTGFGYEQYF.